The 22 T cell receptor beta chains below all came from one sample that was sequenced in a study of blood T cell repertoires in COVID-19. Data came from immunoSEQ multiplex PCR; TCRdb stores just in-frame clones and leaves some out. The sample lists about 480,000 clones; about 88% were seen once. Input material: PBMCs or T cells enriched from blood (not recorded which). These receptors were collected from a woman aged 55-69 years who had recovered from COVID-19.

The rearrangement links TRBV19 to TRBJ1-4, with 10 bases fitting TRBD1. The length of the CDR3 is 12 residues. Germline-derived CDR1 and CDR2 are LNHDA and SQIVND (reference sequence). The V and J ends lost 11 bases and 10 bases, in that order; junction bases with no gene match: 7. The CDR3 sequence: CASRDRGRKLFF. The CDR3 DNA sequence: TGTGCCTCCAGGGACAGGGGTCGAAAACTGTTTTTT.

This rearrangement joins TRBV19 to TRBJ1-1; D not resolved. CDR1 and CDR2 (germline): LNHDA, SQIVND (reference sequence). CDR3 length equals 11 residues. Trimming took off 6 bases at V and 1 base at J, with 3 bases between the two ends. The CDR3: CASSKNTEAFF. Here the CDR3 DNA reads TGTGCCAGTAGCAAGAACACTGAAGCTTTCTTT.

The V call is TRBV18, the J call TRBJ1-2; 7 positions match TRBD1. CDR3 length: 12 residues. Trimming removed 3 bases from V and 5 bases from J; junction bases left unmatched: 0. Germline loops: CDR1 KGHSH, CDR2 LQKENI. CDR3 DNA sequence: TGTGCCAGCTCACCGACAGGGTATGGCTACACCTTC. This encodes CASSPTGYGYTF.

The CDR3 nucleotides are TGTGCCAGCAGCTTAAGGGGGCAGAATAGCAATCAGCCCCAGCATTTT. Translated, it gives CASSLRGQNSNQPQHF. The chain uses TRBV7-8 and TRBJ1-5; TRBD1 matches 7 bases. Germline assignment: CDR1 SGHVS and CDR2 FQNEAQ. Trimming at V came to 2 bases and at J to 0 bases, leaving 4 bases not matched to a gene. CDR3 length equals 16 residues. Together with reference TRBV7-8 and TRBJ1-5, the CDR3 gives the full variable domain: GAGVSQSPRYKVAKRGQDVALRCDPISGHVSLFWYQQALGQGPEFLTYFQNEAQLDKSGLPSDRFFAERPEGSVSTLKIQRTQQEDSAVYLCASSLRGQNSNQPQHFGDGTRLSIL.

The chain joins TRBV6-5 to TRBJ1-5; 7 bases map to TRBD1. This CDR3 is built from 15 residues. Germline CDR1 and CDR2: MNHEY and SVGAGI. V shed 6 bases, J shed 7 bases, and the junction held 12 bases outside the gene matches. This CDR3 reads CASSLTGPREQPQHF. The DNA of the CDR3 is TGTGCCAGCAGCCTGACAGGGCCTCGAGAGCAGCCCCAGCATTTT.

The chain joins TRBV5-5 to TRBJ1-5; 9 nucleotides agree with TRBD1. CDR3 length: 17 amino acids. Germline CDR1 is SGHKS and CDR2 is YYEKEE (reference sequence). J gave up 4 bases and V 4 bases, and 12 bases lay outside the gene matches. DNA of the CDR3: TGTGCCAGCAGCCGCGCGGAGCCGGGACAGGGTAATCAGCCCCAGCATTTT. It yields the protein CASSRAEPGQGNQPQHF. The whole variable domain, filled in from reference TRBV5-5 and TRBJ1-5, reads DAGVTQSPTHLIKTRGQQVTLRCSPISGHKSVSWYQQVLGQGPQFIFQYYEKEERGRGNFPDRFSARQFPNYSSELNVNALLLGDSALYLCASSRAEPGQGNQPQHFGDGTRLSIL.

The rearrangement joins TRBV19 to TRBJ2-7; TRBD2 might be the D (5 bases). Germline lookup yields CDR1 LNHDA and CDR2 SQIVND (reference sequence). This CDR3 comprises 14 residues. V lost 5 bases, J lost 2 bases, and 13 bases lay in between. CDR3 DNA: TGTGCCAGTAGTCCCGAGGGCCGAGCCTACGAGCAGTACTTC. This codes for CASSPEGRAYEQYF.

This clone was detected only once. The chain links TRBV7-8 to TRBJ2-1; D perhaps matches TRBD1 (6 bases). The germline V gene has CDR1 SGHVS and CDR2 FQNEAQ. The CDR3 consists of 14 residues. V lost 3 bases to trimming and J lost 7 bases, with 13 bases between them. CDR3 DNA: TGTGCCAGCAGCTTCGGGACACGGCGGAATGAGCAGTTCTTC. Protein: CASSFGTRRNEQFF. The full variable domain, completed using reference TRBV7-8 and TRBJ2-1, is GAGVSQSPRYKVAKRGQDVALRCDPISGHVSLFWYQQALGQGPEFLTYFQNEAQLDKSGLPSDRFFAERPEGSVSTLKIQRTQQEDSAVYLCASSFGTRRNEQFFGPGTRLTVL.

CDR3 nucleotides: TGTGCCAGCATCTCAAAAGGACAGAACACTGAAGCTTTCTTT. Protein: CASISKGQNTEAFF. The chain recombines TRBV5-4 with TRBJ1-1; D possibly corresponds to TRBD1 (5 bases). Between the trimmed V and J ends, which lost 6 bases and 1 base, there was a span of 13 bases. This CDR3 is 14 amino acids long. Germline-derived CDR1 and CDR2 are SGHNT and YYREEE (reference sequence).

The chain employs TRBV19 and TRBJ1-3; no definite D call. The CDR3 is 13 amino acids. Germline assignment: CDR1 LNHDA and CDR2 SQIVND (reference sequence). V was shortened by 6 bases and J by 3 bases, with 9 bases between the two germline ends. CDR3 sequence: CASRTDIGNTIYF. DNA of the CDR3: TGTGCCAGTAGGACTGATATTGGAAACACCATATATTTT.

The rearrangement uses TRBV5-1 and TRBJ2-1; D is uncertain. V was trimmed by 0 bases and J by 8 bases, leaving 15 bases between them. This CDR3 is 15 amino acids long. The germline V gene encodes CDR1 SGHRS and CDR2 YFSETQ. CDR3 nucleotide sequence: TGCGCCAGCAGCTTGGTTGCTAGTTCTGGGTATGAGCAGTTCTTC. This codes for CASSLVASSGYEQFF. The whole variable domain, remainder taken from reference TRBV5-1 and TRBJ2-1, is KAGVTQTPRYLIKTRGQQVTLSCSPISGHRSVSWYQQTPGQGLQFLFEYFSETQRNKGNFPGRFSGRQFSNSRSEMNVSTLELGDSALYLCASSLVASSGYEQFFGPGTRLTVL.

The chain has TRBV4-1 and TRBJ2-2; D uncertain. The V end lost 2 bases, the J end lost 1 base, and 8 bases lay between the germline ends. CDR1 is MGHRA, CDR2 YSYEKL, per germline. The CDR3 totals 15 residues. The CDR3 protein is CASSQSLGNTGELFF. CDR3 nucleotides: TGCGCCAGCAGCCAATCCCTCGGGAACACCGGGGAGCTGTTTTTT.

The chain has TRBV5-5 and TRBJ2-7; TRBD1 aligns across 8 bases. This CDR3 has 14 residues. Germline V CDR1 and CDR2: SGHKS, YYEKEE (reference sequence). V gave up 5 bases and J gave up 4 bases; unmatched junction bases: 8. The CDR3 spells CASSAQGAAYEQYV. Written as DNA, the CDR3 is TGTGCCAGCAGTGCGCAGGGGGCTGCGTACGAGCAGTACGTC.

This clone came up once. The rearrangement links TRBV6-4 to TRBJ2-1; possibly TRBD1 for D (6 bases). Trimming left V 5 bases short and J 0 bases short, with 11 bases between. The CDR3 has 15 residues. Germline CDR1 and CDR2: MRHNA and SNTAGT. The CDR3 region has the DNA TGTGCCAGCAGTTCACAGGGTTCCTCCTACAATGAGCAGTTCTTC. Translating gives CASSSQGSSYNEQFF.

In the case of this clone: Other nucleotide sequences from this sample produce the same CDR3. The CDR3 DNA sequence: TGCAGCGTTGTTGGGACTGGGGAGACCCAGTACTTC. Its translation: CSVVGTGETQYF. The genes are TRBV29-1 and TRBJ2-5; D may be TRBD2 (6 bases). Trimming left V 4 bases short and J 5 bases short, with 11 bases between. This CDR3 is 12 amino acids long. Germline V CDR1 and CDR2: SQVTM, ANQGSEA.

The V call is TRBV18, the J call TRBJ2-5; tentative D call: TRBD1 (6 bases). CDR3 length equals 14 residues. Looked up from germline, CDR1 is KGHSH and CDR2 is LQKENI. Deletions cut 3 bases from V and 0 bases from J, with 8 bases between. CDR3 amino acids: CASSPGQYQETQYF. In nucleotides, the CDR3 is TGTGCCAGCTCACCCGGACAGTACCAAGAGACCCAGTACTTC.

The chain employs TRBV6-4 and TRBJ2-1; D remains unclear. This CDR3 comprises 13 residues. Germline CDR1 is MRHNA and CDR2 is SNTAGT. Trimming cost V 0 bases and J 10 bases, with 10 bases left between them. The CDR3 loop reads CASSDSPTREQFF. The CDR3 bases are TGTGCCAGCAGTGACTCACCTACTCGGGAGCAGTTCTTC.

The chain employs TRBV10-2 and TRBJ2-3; 10 positions agree with TRBD2. The CDR3 sequence is 15 residues long. V dropped 6 bases and J dropped 3; count of bases not matched to a gene: 6. Germline CDR1 is WSHSY and CDR2 is SAAADI. The CDR3 sequence is CASSALAGETDTQYF. In DNA, the CDR3 is TGCGCCAGCAGCGCCCTAGCGGGGGAGACAGATACGCAGTATTTT.

The V call is TRBV5-1, the J call TRBJ2-1; 11 nucleotides agree with TRBD1. V shed 5 bases, J shed 1 base, and the junction held 5 bases outside the gene matches. This CDR3 contains 16 residues. Germline V gene data show CDR1 as SGHRS and CDR2 as YFSETQ. In DNA, the CDR3 is TGCGCCAGCAGTGATGGACAGGGGGCATCCTACAATGAGCAGTTCTTC. Translated, it gives CASSDGQGASYNEQFF.

The rearrangement links TRBV5-6 to TRBJ2-7; 10 positions match TRBD1. V lost 4 bases, J lost 3 bases, and 13 bases stayed unmatched. The CDR3 has 17 amino acids. Germline CDR1 reads SGHDT; CDR2 reads YYEEEE. The CDR3 DNA is TGTGCCAGCAGCCCGGAGCCGGGACAGGGGCCCTACTACGAGCAGTACGTC. Protein sequence: CASSPEPGQGPYYEQYV.

This clone was found once. The identical CDR3 is also encoded by other nucleotide sequences in the sample. V and J are TRBV9 and TRBJ2-1; 10 bases line up with TRBD2. The junction had 3 bases not matched to a gene; V was cut back by 1 base and J by 5 bases. CDR3 length equals 15 residues. CDR1 and CDR2 (germline): SGDLS, YYNGEE. The CDR3 coding sequence is TGTGCCAGCAGCGTAAGCGGGGGGGCCCACAATGAGCAGTTCTTC. Residues: CASSVSGGAHNEQFF.

This clone appeared a single time. CDR3: CASSARDRVLEQPQHF. The CDR3 nucleotides are TGTGCCAGCAGCGCCCGGGACAGGGTCTTGGAACAGCCCCAGCATTTT. The J gene is TRBJ1-5, the V gene TRBV21-1; the table's D call of TRBD1 was not tested on the DNA. TRBV21-1 is a recognized pseudogene. There are 16 residues in the CDR3.